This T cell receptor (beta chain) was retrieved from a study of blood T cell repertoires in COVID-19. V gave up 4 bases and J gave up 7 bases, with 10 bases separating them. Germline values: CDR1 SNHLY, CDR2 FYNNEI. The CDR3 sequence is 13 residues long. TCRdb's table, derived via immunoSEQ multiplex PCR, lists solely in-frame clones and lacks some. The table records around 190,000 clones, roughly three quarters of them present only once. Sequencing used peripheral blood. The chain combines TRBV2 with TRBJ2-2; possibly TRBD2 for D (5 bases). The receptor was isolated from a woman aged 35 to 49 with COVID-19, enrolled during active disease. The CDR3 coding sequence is TGTGCCAGCAGTGGACGGGAAGGCGGGGAGCTGTTTTTT. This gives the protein CASSGREGGELFF. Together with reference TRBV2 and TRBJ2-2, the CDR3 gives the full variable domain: EPEVTQTPSHQVTQMGQEVILRCVPISNHLYFYWYRQILGQKVEFLVSFYNNEISEKSEIFDDQFSVERPDGSNFTLKIRSTKLEDSAMYFCASSGREGGELFFGEGSRLTVL.